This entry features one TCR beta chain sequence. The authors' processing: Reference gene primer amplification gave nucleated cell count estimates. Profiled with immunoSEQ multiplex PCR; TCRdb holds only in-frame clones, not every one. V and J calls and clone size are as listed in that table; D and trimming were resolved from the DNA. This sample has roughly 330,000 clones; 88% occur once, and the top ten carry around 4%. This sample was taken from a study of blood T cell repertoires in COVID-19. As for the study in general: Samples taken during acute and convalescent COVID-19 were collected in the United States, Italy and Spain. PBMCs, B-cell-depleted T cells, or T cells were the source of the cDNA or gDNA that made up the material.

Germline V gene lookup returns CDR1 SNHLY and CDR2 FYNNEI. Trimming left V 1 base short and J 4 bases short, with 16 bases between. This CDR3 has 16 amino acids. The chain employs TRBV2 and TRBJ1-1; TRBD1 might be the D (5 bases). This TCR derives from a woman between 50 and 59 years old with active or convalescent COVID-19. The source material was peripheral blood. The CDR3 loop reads CASSEGVGTGSTEAFF. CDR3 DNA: TGTGCCAGCAGTGAAGGGGTCGGGACTGGGAGCACTGAAGCTTTCTTT.